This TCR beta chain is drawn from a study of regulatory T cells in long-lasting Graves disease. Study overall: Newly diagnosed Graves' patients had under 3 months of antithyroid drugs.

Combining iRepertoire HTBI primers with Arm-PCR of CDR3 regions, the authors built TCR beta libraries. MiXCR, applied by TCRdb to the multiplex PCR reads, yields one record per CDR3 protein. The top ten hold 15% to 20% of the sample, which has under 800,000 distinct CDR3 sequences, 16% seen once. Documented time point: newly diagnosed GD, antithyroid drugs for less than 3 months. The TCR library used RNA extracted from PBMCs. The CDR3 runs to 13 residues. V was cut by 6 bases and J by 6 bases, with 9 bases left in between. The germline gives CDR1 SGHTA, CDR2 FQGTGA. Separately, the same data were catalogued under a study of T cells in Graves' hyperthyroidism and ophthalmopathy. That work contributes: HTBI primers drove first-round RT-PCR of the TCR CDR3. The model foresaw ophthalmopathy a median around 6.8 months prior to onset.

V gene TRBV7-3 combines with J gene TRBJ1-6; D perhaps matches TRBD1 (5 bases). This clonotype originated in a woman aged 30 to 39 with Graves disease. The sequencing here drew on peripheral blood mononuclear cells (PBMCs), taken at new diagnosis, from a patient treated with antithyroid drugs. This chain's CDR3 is CASRTDFNSPLHF. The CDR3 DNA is TGTGCCAGCAGGACAGACTTTAATTCACCCCTCCACTTT.